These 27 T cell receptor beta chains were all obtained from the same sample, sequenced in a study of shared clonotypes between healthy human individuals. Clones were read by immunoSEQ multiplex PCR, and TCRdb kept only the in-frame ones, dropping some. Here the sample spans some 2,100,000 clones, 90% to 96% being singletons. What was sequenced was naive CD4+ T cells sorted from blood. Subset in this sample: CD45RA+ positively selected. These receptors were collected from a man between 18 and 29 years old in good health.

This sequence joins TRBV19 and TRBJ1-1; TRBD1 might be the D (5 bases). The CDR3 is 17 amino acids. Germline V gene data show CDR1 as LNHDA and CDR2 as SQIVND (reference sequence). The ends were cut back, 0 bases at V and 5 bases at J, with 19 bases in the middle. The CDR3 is CASSIEGLSPFGTEAFF. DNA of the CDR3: TGTGCCAGTAGTATAGAGGGGCTGAGTCCCTTTGGGACTGAAGCTTTCTTT.

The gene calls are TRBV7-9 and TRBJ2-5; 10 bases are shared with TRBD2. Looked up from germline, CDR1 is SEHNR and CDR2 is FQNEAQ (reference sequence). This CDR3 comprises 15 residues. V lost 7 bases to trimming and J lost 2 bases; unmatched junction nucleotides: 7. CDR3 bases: TGTGCCAGCACCCCGGGACTAGCGAATCAAGAGACCCAGTACTTC. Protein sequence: CASTPGLANQETQYF.

CDR3 sequence: CASSGEHLLYEQYF. CDR3 DNA sequence: TGTGCCAGCAGCGGGGAGCATCTCCTCTACGAGCAGTACTTC. The rearrangement links TRBV21-1 to TRBJ2-7; the table calls TRBD2, which could not be checked here. TRBV21-1 is recorded as a pseudogene. The CDR3 runs to 14 residues.

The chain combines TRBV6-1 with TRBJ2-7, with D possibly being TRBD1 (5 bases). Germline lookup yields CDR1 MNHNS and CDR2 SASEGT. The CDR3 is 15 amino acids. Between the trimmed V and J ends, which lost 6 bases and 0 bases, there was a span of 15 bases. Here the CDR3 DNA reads TGTGCCAGCAGAGTTCAGGGCAGGAGCTCCTACGAGCAGTACTTC. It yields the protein CASRVQGRSSYEQYF.

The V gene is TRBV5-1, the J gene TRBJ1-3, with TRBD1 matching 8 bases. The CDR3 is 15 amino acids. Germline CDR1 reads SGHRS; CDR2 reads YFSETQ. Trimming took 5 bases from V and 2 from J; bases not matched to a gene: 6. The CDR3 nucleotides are TGCGCCAGCAGTCCACAGGGGGTTACTGGAAACACCATATATTTT. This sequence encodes CASSPQGVTGNTIYF.

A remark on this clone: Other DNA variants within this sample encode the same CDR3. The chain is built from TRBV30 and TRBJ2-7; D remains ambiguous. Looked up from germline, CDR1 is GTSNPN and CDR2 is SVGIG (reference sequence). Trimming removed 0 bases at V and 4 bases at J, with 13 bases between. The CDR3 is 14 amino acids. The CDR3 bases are TGTGCCTGGAGTGTACTGGGTTCTTCGTACGAGCAGTACTTC. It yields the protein CAWSVLGSSYEQYF.

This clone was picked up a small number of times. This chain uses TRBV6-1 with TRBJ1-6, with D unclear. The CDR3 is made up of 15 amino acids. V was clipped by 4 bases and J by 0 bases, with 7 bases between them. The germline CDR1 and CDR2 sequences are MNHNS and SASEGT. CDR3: CASSGTSSYNSPLHF. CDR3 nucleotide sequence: TGTGCCAGCAGTGGAACAAGCTCCTATAATTCACCCCTCCACTTT.

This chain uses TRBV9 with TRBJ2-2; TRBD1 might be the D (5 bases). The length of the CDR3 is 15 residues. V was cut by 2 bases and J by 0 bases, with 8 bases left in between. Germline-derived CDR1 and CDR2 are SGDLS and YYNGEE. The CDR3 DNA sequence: TGTGCCAGCAGCGTGACAGATGCGAACACCGGGGAGCTGTTTTTT. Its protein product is CASSVTDANTGELFF.

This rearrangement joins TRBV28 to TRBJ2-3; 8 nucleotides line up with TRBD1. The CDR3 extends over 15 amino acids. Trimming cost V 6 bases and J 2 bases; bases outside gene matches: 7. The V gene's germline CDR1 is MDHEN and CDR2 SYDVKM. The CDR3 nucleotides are TGTGCCAGCAGAGGCCAGGGGGCAAACACAGATACGCAGTATTTT. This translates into CASRGQGANTDTQYF.

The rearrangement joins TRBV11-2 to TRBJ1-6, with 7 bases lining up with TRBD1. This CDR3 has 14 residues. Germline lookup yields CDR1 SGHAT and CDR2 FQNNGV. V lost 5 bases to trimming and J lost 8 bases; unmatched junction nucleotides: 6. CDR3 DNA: TGTGCCAGCAGCGCCACAGGGGCGCATTCACCCCTCCACTTT. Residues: CASSATGAHSPLHF.

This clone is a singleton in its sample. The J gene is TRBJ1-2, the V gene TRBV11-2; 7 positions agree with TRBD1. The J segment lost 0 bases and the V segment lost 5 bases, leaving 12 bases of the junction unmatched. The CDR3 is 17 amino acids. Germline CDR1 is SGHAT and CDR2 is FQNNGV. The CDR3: CASSALGGQRPNYGYTF. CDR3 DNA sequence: TGTGCCAGCAGCGCCCTAGGGGGACAGAGACCTAACTATGGCTACACCTTC. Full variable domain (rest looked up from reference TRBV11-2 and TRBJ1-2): EAGVAQSPRYKIIEKRQSVAFWCNPISGHATLYWYQQILGQGPKLLIQFQNNGVVDDSQLPKDRFSAERLKGVDSTLKIQPAKLEDSAVYLCASSALGGQRPNYGYTFGSGTRLTVV.

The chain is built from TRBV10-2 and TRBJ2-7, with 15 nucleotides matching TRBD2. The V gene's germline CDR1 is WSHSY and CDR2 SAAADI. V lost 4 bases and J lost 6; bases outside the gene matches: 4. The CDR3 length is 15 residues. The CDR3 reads CASSAPGLAGGEQYF. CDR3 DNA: TGCGCCAGCAGTGCGCCGGGACTAGCGGGAGGCGAGCAGTACTTC.

CDR3 in amino acids: CASTEGGRQPQHF. The DNA for the CDR3 is TGTGCCAGCACCGAAGGTGGCAGACAGCCCCAGCATTTT. The chain employs TRBV6-1 and TRBJ1-5; D uncertain. Germline V gives CDR1 MNHNS, CDR2 SASEGT. CDR3 length: 13 amino acids. V lost 7 bases and J lost 7, with 14 bases in between.

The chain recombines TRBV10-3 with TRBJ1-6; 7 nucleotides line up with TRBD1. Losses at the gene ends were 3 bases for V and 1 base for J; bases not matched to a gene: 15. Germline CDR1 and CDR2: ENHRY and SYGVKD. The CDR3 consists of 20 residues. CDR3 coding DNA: TGTGCCATCAGTGAATGGGACAGCCTCTCCCTTTTATCCTATAATTCACCCCTCCACTTT. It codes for CAISEWDSLSLLSYNSPLHF.

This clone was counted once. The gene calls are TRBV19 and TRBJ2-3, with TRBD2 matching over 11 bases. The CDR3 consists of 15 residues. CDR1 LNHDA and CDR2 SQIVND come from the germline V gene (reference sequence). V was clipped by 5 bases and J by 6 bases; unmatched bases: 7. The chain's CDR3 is CASSPLAGVSDTQYF. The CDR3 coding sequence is TGTGCCAGTAGTCCACTAGCGGGAGTTAGTGATACGCAGTATTTT.

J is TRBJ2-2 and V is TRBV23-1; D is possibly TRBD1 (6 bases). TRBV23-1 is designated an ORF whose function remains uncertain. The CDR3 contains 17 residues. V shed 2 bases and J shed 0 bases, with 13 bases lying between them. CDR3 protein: CASSQVVQGSNTGELFF. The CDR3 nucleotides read TGCGCCAGCAGTCAAGTCGTACAGGGCTCGAACACCGGGGAGCTGTTTTTT.

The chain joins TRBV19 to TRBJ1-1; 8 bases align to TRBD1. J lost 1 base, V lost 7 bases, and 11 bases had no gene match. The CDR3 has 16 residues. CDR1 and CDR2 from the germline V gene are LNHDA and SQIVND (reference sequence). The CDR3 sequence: CASTLNSGTGNTEAFF. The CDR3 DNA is TGTGCCAGTACCCTAAATTCCGGGACAGGGAACACTGAAGCTTTCTTT.

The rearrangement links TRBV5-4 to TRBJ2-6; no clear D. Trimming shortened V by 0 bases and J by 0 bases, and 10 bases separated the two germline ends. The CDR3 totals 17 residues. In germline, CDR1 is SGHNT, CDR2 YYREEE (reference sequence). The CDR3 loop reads CASSLGSLTSGANVLTF. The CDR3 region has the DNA TGTGCCAGCAGCTTGGGCAGCCTTACCTCTGGGGCCAACGTCCTGACTTTC.

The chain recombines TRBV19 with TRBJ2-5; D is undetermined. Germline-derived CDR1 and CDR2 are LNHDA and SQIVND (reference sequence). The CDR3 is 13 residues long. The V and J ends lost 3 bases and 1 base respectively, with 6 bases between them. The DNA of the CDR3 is TGTGCCAGTAGTATCCAGGCCCAAGAGACCCAGTACTTC. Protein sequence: CASSIQAQETQYF.

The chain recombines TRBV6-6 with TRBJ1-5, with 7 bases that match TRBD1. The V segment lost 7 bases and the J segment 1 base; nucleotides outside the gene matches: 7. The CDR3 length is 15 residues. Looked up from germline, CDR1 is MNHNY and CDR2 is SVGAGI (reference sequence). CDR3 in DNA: TGTGCCAGCATCCAACAGGGGAAAAGCAATCAGCCCCAGCATTTT. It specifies CASIQQGKSNQPQHF.

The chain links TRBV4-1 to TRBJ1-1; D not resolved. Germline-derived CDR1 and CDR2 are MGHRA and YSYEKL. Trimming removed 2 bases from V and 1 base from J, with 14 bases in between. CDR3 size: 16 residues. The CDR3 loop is CASSQSPVGKNTEAFF. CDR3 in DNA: TGCGCCAGCAGCCAAAGCCCGGTGGGCAAGAACACTGAAGCTTTCTTT.

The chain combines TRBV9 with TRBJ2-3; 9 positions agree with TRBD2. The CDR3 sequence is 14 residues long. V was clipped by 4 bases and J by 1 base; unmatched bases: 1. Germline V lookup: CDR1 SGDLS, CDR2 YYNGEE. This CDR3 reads CASSPSGGTDTQYF. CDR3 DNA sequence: TGTGCCAGCAGCCCTAGCGGGGGCACAGATACGCAGTATTTT.

DNA for the CDR3: TGCGCCAGCAGCCAAGATCCGGATCAGCCCCAGCATTTT. Translated, it gives CASSQDPDQPQHF. The chain employs TRBV4-1 and TRBJ1-5; D is ambiguous. Germline CDR1 MGHRA, CDR2 YSYEKL. V was clipped by 0 bases and J by 5 bases, with 5 bases between them. The CDR3 runs to 13 residues.

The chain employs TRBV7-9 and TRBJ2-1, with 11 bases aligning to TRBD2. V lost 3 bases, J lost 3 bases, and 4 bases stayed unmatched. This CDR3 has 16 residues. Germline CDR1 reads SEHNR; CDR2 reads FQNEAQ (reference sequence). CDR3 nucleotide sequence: TGTGCCAGCAGCTTTCCCACTAGCGGGGGCTACAATGAGCAGTTCTTC. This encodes CASSFPTSGGYNEQFF.

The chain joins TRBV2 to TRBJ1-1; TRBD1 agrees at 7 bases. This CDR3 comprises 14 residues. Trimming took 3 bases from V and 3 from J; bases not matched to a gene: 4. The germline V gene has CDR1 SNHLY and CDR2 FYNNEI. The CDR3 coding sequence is TGTGCCAGCAGTGAGTGGCAGGGGGACACTGAAGCTTTCTTT. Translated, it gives CASSEWQGDTEAFF.

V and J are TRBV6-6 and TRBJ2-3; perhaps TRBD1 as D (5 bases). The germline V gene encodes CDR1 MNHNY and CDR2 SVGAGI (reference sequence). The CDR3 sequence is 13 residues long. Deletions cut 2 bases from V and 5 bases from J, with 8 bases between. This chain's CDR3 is CASSYGARDTQYF. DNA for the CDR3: TGTGCCAGCAGTTACGGGGCTAGAGATACGCAGTATTTT.

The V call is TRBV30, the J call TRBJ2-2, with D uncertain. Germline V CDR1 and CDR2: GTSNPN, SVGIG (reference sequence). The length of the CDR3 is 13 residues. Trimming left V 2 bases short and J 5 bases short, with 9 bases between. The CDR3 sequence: CAWSSPTTGELFF. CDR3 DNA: TGTGCCTGGAGTAGTCCGACGACCGGGGAGCTGTTTTTT.